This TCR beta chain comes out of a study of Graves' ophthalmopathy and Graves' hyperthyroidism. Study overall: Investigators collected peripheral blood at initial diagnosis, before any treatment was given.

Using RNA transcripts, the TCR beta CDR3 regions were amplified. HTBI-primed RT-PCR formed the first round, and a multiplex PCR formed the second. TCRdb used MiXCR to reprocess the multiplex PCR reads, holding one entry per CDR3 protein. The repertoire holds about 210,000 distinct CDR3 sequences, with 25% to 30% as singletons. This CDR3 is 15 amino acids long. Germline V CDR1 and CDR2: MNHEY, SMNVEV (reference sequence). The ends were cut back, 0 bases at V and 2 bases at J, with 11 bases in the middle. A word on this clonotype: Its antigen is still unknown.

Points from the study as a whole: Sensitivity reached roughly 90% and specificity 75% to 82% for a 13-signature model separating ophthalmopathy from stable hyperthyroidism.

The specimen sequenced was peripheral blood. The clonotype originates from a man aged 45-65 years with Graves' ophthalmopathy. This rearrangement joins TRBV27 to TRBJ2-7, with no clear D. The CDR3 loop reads CASSLSSPPTYEQYF. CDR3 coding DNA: TGTGCCAGCAGTTTATCTTCCCCACCTACCTACGAGCAGTACTTC.